Below, 14 T cell receptor beta chains from the same sample are listed, as sequenced in a study of blood T cell repertoires in COVID-19. Data came from immunoSEQ multiplex PCR; TCRdb stores just in-frame clones and leaves some out. The sample includes 190,000 or so clones, roughly 92% of them seen just once. The sequenced sample consisted of peripheral blood. Receptors originate from a man younger than 40 with COVID-19, enrolled during active disease.

The J gene is TRBJ2-1, the V gene TRBV6-5; TRBD2 matches 11 bases. The germline V gene has CDR1 MNHEY and CDR2 SVGAGI. This CDR3 spans 15 amino acids. V shed 0 bases and J 12 bases; nucleotides not matched to a gene: 7. CDR3 in amino acids: CASSYSLAGGPGQFF. The DNA of the CDR3 is TGTGCCAGCAGTTACTCCTTAGCGGGGGGGCCTGGGCAGTTCTTC.

The genes are TRBV9 and TRBJ1-2; maybe TRBD1 (6 bases). Germline loops: CDR1 SGDLS, CDR2 YYNGEE. This CDR3 contains 13 residues. Trimming shortened V by 3 bases and J by 8 bases, and 14 bases separated the two germline ends. CDR3: CASSETGSGGYTF. In nucleotides, the CDR3 is TGTGCCAGCAGCGAAACAGGGTCGGGAGGCTACACCTTC.

The rearrangement links TRBV6-1 to TRBJ2-2; 7 nucleotides agree with TRBD1. Per the germline V gene, CDR1 is MNHNS and CDR2 is SASEGT. Trimming cost V 2 bases and J 7 bases; bases outside gene matches: 7. The CDR3 is 15 residues long. CDR3 DNA: TGTGCCAGCAGTGAACCGACAGGGCGCGGCGGGGAGCTGTTTTTT. This sequence encodes CASSEPTGRGGELFF.

The chain is built from TRBV6-5 and TRBJ2-5, with D possibly TRBD1 on 6 matching bases. Germline lookup yields CDR1 MNHEY and CDR2 SVGAGI. The CDR3 length is 14 residues. The V and J ends lost 6 bases and 2 bases respectively, with 13 bases between them. For the CDR3, the DNA is TGTGCCAGCAGCGTGGGACACCAGCAAGAGACCCAGTACTTC. Protein: CASSVGHQQETQYF.

V and J are TRBV7-9 and TRBJ2-1; TRBD2 agrees at 8 bases. The CDR3 sequence is 14 residues long. V lost 5 bases and J lost 5; bases outside the gene matches: 5. From germline, CDR1 is SEHNR and CDR2 FQNEAQ (reference sequence). The CDR3 spells CASSTAGGHNEQFF. In nucleotides, the CDR3 is TGTGCCAGCAGCACTGCGGGGGGCCACAATGAGCAGTTCTTC.

The chain employs TRBV6-5 and TRBJ1-4; 7 bases map to TRBD1. V shed 6 bases, J shed 3 bases, and the junction held 4 bases outside the gene matches. Germline values: CDR1 MNHEY, CDR2 SVGAGI. The CDR3 is 14 amino acids. CDR3 in DNA: TGTGCCAGCAGGGAGGGGGCGTCTAATGAAAAACTGTTTTTT. Translation: CASREGASNEKLFF.

The chain is built from TRBV6-4 and TRBJ1-1, with 8 bases fitting TRBD1. The CDR3 extends over 13 amino acids. With V trimmed by 5 bases and J by 5 bases, 4 bases remained unmatched. Germline V gene sequence: CDR1 MRHNA, CDR2 SNTAGT. The CDR3: CASSPQGGTEAFF. CDR3 nucleotides: TGTGCCAGCAGTCCACAGGGGGGGACTGAAGCTTTCTTT.

The count of this clone is one. Written as DNA, the CDR3 is TGCGCCAGCAGTGCGGGACAGGGGGTTGGGGAGCAGTTCTTC. Protein: CASSAGQGVGEQFF. The J gene is TRBJ2-1, the V gene TRBV10-2; 11 nucleotides line up with TRBD1. The CDR3 covers 14 residues. The germline V gene has CDR1 WSHSY and CDR2 SAAADI. V shed 4 bases and J 10 bases; nucleotides not matched to a gene: 6.

The rearrangement joins TRBV30 to TRBJ2-1; a weak D match, TRBD2 (5 bases). Trimming pared 5 bases from V and 3 bases from J, leaving 17 bases between. The CDR3 extends over 15 amino acids. The germline CDR1 and CDR2 sequences are GTSNPN and SVGIG (reference sequence). CDR3 region: CAWLRAGAFYNEQFF. Here the CDR3 DNA reads TGTGCCTGGCTGAGGGCAGGAGCCTTCTACAATGAGCAGTTCTTC. Full variable domain (missing parts from reference TRBV30 and TRBJ2-1): SQTIHQWPATLVQPVGSPLSLECTVEGTSNPNLYWYRQAAGRGLQLLFYSVGIGQISSEVPQNLSASRPQDRQFILSSKKLLLSDSGFYLCAWLRAGAFYNEQFFGPGTRLTVL.

The chain carries TRBV11-2 and TRBJ1-1, with a weak D call TRBD1 (6 bases). Trimming took 5 bases from V and 1 from J, leaving 14 bases between them. Germline CDR1 reads SGHAT; CDR2 reads FQNNGV. The length of the CDR3 is 15 residues. The CDR3 sequence: CASSHRGQQNTEAFF. CDR3 bases: TGTGCCAGCAGCCATAGGGGACAACAGAACACTGAAGCTTTCTTT.

This chain links TRBV6-1 with TRBJ1-1; 9 nucleotides match TRBD1. CDR3 length equals 16 residues. V lost 1 base and J lost 5; bases outside the gene matches: 8. Per germline, CDR1 MNHNS and CDR2 SASEGT. In nucleotides, the CDR3 is TGTGCCAGCAGTGAAGTCGGGACAGGGCATCGGACTGAAGCTTTCTTT. This encodes CASSEVGTGHRTEAFF.

As concerns this clone: This specimen includes other DNA sequences encoding the same CDR3. The chain employs TRBV11-3 and TRBJ2-5; D might be TRBD1 (5 bases). The germline V and J ends were trimmed by 5 bases and 4 bases, with 11 bases remaining between them. The CDR3 consists of 13 residues. Germline V lookup: CDR1 SGHNT, CDR2 YENEEA. The CDR3 spells CASSLRVGETQYF. Here the CDR3 DNA reads TGTGCCAGCAGCCTCAGGGTCGGAGAGACCCAGTACTTC.

This rearrangement joins TRBV3-1 (or the pseudogene TRBV3-2) to TRBJ1-1, with TRBD1 matching 9 bases. This CDR3 region has 14 residues. Germline trimming cut 0 bases from V and 7 bases from J; bases unmatched to any gene: 3. Germline V gene sequence: CDR1 LGHDT, CDR2 YNNKEL (reference sequence). The CDR3 spells CASSQEQGAIEAFF. The CDR3 DNA sequence: TGTGCCAGCAGCCAAGAACAGGGGGCAATTGAAGCTTTCTTT.

The rearrangement joins TRBV5-4 to TRBJ1-6; the D gene is possibly TRBD1 (5 bases). The CDR3 has 16 residues. Trimming took off 6 bases at V and 7 bases at J, with 20 bases between the two ends. Germline V gene lookup returns CDR1 SGHNT and CDR2 YYREEE (reference sequence). The CDR3 bases are TGTGCCAGCACCGTACGTTTGGGGGGTGAAAATTCACCCCTCCACTTT. This gives the protein CASTVRLGGENSPLHF.